The 22 T cell receptor beta chains given below trace back to one sample, sequenced in a study of cytomegalovirus exposure and HLA in healthy donors. Primers included in the PCR were 60 Vbeta and 13 Jbeta primers. Using immunoSEQ multiplex PCR, the repertoire was profiled, and TCRdb retains in-frame clones only, with some absent. The sample includes fewer than 150,000 clones, roughly 80% of them seen just once. Sequenced input: PBMCs. These receptors were collected from a man aged 50 to 59 in good health and CMV-seropositive.

V and J are TRBV5-6 and TRBJ1-1; the D gene is possibly TRBD1 (5 bases). The CDR3 is 15 residues long. V was trimmed by 4 bases and J by 1 base, leaving 14 bases between them. The germline CDR1 and CDR2 sequences are SGHDT and YYEEEE. CDR3 protein: CASSEAGVANTEAFF. The CDR3 nucleotides are TGTGCCAGCAGCGAGGCGGGGGTGGCGAACACTGAAGCTTTCTTT. Complete variable domain (other parts from reference TRBV5-6 and TRBJ1-1): DAGVTQSPTHLIKTRGQQVTLRCSPKSGHDTVSWYQQALGQGPQFIFQYYEEEERQRGNFPDRFSGHQFPNYSSELNVNALLLGDSALYLCASSEAGVANTEAFFGQGTRLTVV.

The rearrangement links TRBV4-1 to TRBJ1-1; D is undetermined. V was cut by 1 base and J by 11 bases, with 14 bases left in between. Germline CDR1 and CDR2: MGHRA and YSYEKL. This CDR3 is built from 13 residues. This CDR3 reads CASSQVQARFAFF. The CDR3, as DNA: TGCGCCAGCAGCCAAGTCCAGGCCAGATTCGCTTTCTTT.

This rearrangement joins TRBV7-9 to TRBJ2-1; TRBD2 might be the D (6 bases). CDR1 and CDR2 (germline): SEHNR, FQNEAQ (reference sequence). This CDR3 contains 14 residues. Trimming pared 6 bases from V and 5 bases from J, leaving 14 bases between. The CDR3 sequence: CASSLWGEDNEQFF. CDR3 nucleotides: TGTGCCAGCAGTCTTTGGGGGGAGGACAATGAGCAGTTCTTC.

The V call is TRBV6-1, the J call TRBJ2-5, with 10 bases fitting TRBD1. CDR1 MNHNS and CDR2 SASEGT come from the germline V gene. V dropped 5 bases and J dropped 0; count of bases not matched to a gene: 3. The CDR3 has 15 amino acids. The CDR3 is CASSNGQGDQETQYF. The CDR3 DNA is TGTGCCAGCAGTAATGGACAGGGGGACCAAGAGACCCAGTACTTC.

This clone showed up just once. The chain carries TRBV7-2 and TRBJ2-1, with 7 bases aligning to TRBD2. The germline V gene has CDR1 SGHTA and CDR2 FQGNSA. Trimming removed 3 bases from V and 10 bases from J; junction bases left unmatched: 9. The CDR3 consists of 14 residues. The CDR3 here is CASSFSGPGGEQFF. The CDR3 DNA reads as TGTGCCAGCAGCTTTAGCGGGCCCGGGGGGGAGCAGTTCTTC.

CDR3 bases: TGTGCCTGGACCCAGGGAAACACCATATATTTT. Its protein is CAWTQGNTIYF. The rearrangement joins TRBV30 to TRBJ1-3; D not certain. Germline values: CDR1 GTSNPN, CDR2 SVGIG (reference sequence). The CDR3 totals 11 residues. Trimming took 4 bases from V and 4 from J, leaving 5 bases between them. Based on the CDR3 plus reference TRBV30 and TRBJ1-3, the full variable domain is SQTIHQWPATLVQPVGSPLSLECTVEGTSNPNLYWYRQAAGRGLQLLFYSVGIGQISSEVPQNLSASRPQDRQFILSSKKLLLSDSGFYLCAWTQGNTIYFGEGSWLTVV.

V and J are TRBV30 and TRBJ2-5, with TRBD1 matching 9 bases. Germline V gives CDR1 GTSNPN, CDR2 SVGIG (reference sequence). The CDR3 loop spans 13 amino acids. Unmatched junction bases numbered 3, after V lost 5 bases and J lost 2 bases. CDR3 residues: CAWEGTGQETQYF. The CDR3 coding sequence is TGTGCCTGGGAGGGGACAGGGCAAGAGACCCAGTACTTC. Combining the CDR3 with reference TRBV30 and TRBJ2-5 gives the whole variable domain SQTIHQWPATLVQPVGSPLSLECTVEGTSNPNLYWYRQAAGRGLQLLFYSVGIGQISSEVPQNLSASRPQDRQFILSSKKLLLSDSGFYLCAWEGTGQETQYFGPGTRLLVL.

This clone was seen a few times. The chain couples TRBV29-1 to TRBJ1-2; a possible D gene is TRBD1 (5 bases). CDR3 length equals 15 residues. Between the trimmed V and J ends, which lost 4 bases and 5 bases, there was a span of 20 bases. The germline CDR1 and CDR2 sequences are SQVTM and ANQGSEA. CDR3 nucleotides: TGCAGCGTTGGGGGGGGAGACAGCGGAGTATATGGCTACACCTTC. As protein: CSVGGGDSGVYGYTF.

V is TRBV6-1 and J is TRBJ1-3, with no clear D. The CDR3 spans 13 residues. Trimming took off 8 bases at V and 5 bases at J, with 13 bases between the two ends. CDR1 MNHNS and CDR2 SASEGT come from the germline V gene. The CDR3 sequence is CASFSRERNTIYF. In nucleotides, the CDR3 is TGTGCCAGCTTCTCCCGGGAGAGAAACACCATATATTTT.

The chain uses TRBV11-2 and TRBJ1-1, with unresolved D. V lost 1 base to trimming and J lost 7 bases, with 10 bases between them. The CDR3 contains 13 residues. The V gene's germline CDR1 is SGHAT and CDR2 FQNNGV. In nucleotides, the CDR3 is TGTGCCAGCAGCTTAGGAGGCCACCGTGAAGCTTTCTTT. It specifies CASSLGGHREAFF.

This chain links TRBV4-1 with TRBJ2-1; D not certain. With 0 bases removed from V and 3 bases from J, the gap between germline ends came to 12 bases. Germline loops: CDR1 MGHRA, CDR2 YSYEKL. There are 16 residues in the CDR3. The CDR3 sequence: CASSQDPRGYYNEQFF. The CDR3 DNA follows: TGCGCCAGCAGCCAAGATCCTCGCGGATACTACAATGAGCAGTTCTTC.

The chain links TRBV5-1 to TRBJ2-1; 10 bases align to TRBD2. Germline assignment: CDR1 SGHRS and CDR2 YFSETQ. V was clipped by 4 bases and J by 2 bases; unmatched bases: 3. The CDR3 totals 15 residues. Here the CDR3 DNA reads TGCGCCAGCAGCCCAACTAGCGGGGCCTACAATGAGCAGTTCTTC. As protein: CASSPTSGAYNEQFF.

There are a few counts of this clone. The chain couples TRBV29-1 to TRBJ2-6; D gene ambiguous. V gave up 5 bases and J gave up 0 bases, with 5 bases separating them. Germline lookup yields CDR1 SQVTM and CDR2 ANQGSEA. The CDR3 sequence is 13 residues long. The CDR3 sequence: CSVSGSGANVLTF. In DNA, the CDR3 is TGCAGCGTTTCGGGCTCTGGGGCCAACGTCCTGACTTTC.

The V and J genes are TRBV7-9 and TRBJ1-4; D may be TRBD1 (6 bases). CDR1 is SEHNR and CDR2 is FQNEAQ in the germline V gene (reference sequence). Trimming took off 1 base at V and 2 bases at J, with 17 bases between the two ends. The CDR3 totals 18 residues. The CDR3 DNA follows: TGTGCCAGCAGCTTAGGGGCACAGGGCGGTTATACTAATGAAAAACTGTTTTTT. Its translation is CASSLGAQGGYTNEKLFF.

The chain joins TRBV5-1 to TRBJ1-1, with TRBD1 as a possible D gene (5 bases). Trimming pared 5 bases from V and 7 bases from J, leaving 15 bases between. The CDR3 covers 13 residues. In germline, CDR1 is SGHRS, CDR2 YFSETQ. The CDR3 sequence: CASRNVVQGEAFF. The CDR3 bases are TGCGCCAGCAGAAATGTCGTCCAGGGTGAAGCTTTCTTT.

The genes are TRBV18 and TRBJ1-4; 8 bases are shared with TRBD1. V shed 4 bases and J 7 bases; nucleotides not matched to a gene: 8. This CDR3 spans 15 amino acids. The germline gives CDR1 KGHSH, CDR2 LQKENI. The CDR3 DNA sequence: TGTGCCAGCTCACAAGACAGGGGCCGGTCTGAAAAACTGTTTTTT. Amino acids: CASSQDRGRSEKLFF.

J is TRBJ1-1 and V is TRBV7-6; D remains ambiguous. The CDR3 sequence is 16 residues long. V lost 5 bases, J lost 9 bases, and 25 bases lay in between. Germline loops: CDR1 SGHVS, CDR2 FNYEAQ. The CDR3 spells CASSPLGGPKTHQAFF. DNA for the CDR3: TGTGCCAGCAGCCCGCTCGGAGGTCCAAAAACTCACCAAGCTTTCTTT.

The rearrangement joins TRBV5-1 to TRBJ1-5, with 9 positions matching TRBD1. V shed 2 bases, J shed 4 bases, and the junction held 4 bases outside the gene matches. CDR3 length: 15 amino acids. From germline, CDR1 is SGHRS and CDR2 YFSETQ. The CDR3 is CASSLSGQGNQPQHF. CDR3 DNA: TGCGCCAGCAGCTTATCGGGACAGGGTAATCAGCCCCAGCATTTT. Based on the CDR3 plus reference TRBV5-1 and TRBJ1-5, the full variable domain is KAGVTQTPRYLIKTRGQQVTLSCSPISGHRSVSWYQQTPGQGLQFLFEYFSETQRNKGNFPGRFSGRQFSNSRSEMNVSTLELGDSALYLCASSLSGQGNQPQHFGDGTRLSIL.

This rearrangement joins TRBV4-3 to TRBJ2-1, with TRBD2 matching 8 bases. The CDR3 loop spans 16 amino acids. J lost 0 bases, V lost 3 bases, and 4 bases had no gene match. Per the germline V gene, CDR1 is LGHNA and CDR2 is YSLEER. The DNA of the CDR3 is TGCGCCAGCAGCCACCCAAGCGGGAGCTCCTACAATGAGCAGTTCTTC. Translated: CASSHPSGSSYNEQFF.

The rearrangement links TRBV10-3 to TRBJ2-1; no definite D call. CDR1 and CDR2 (germline): ENHRY, SYGVKD. The CDR3 is 16 residues long. Trimming stripped 0 bases from V and 5 bases from J, with 14 bases between. Here the CDR3 DNA reads TGTGCCATCAGTGAGTCTTCGCGAAAACTCAACAATGAGCAGTTCTTC. Its translation is CAISESSRKLNNEQFF.

The count of this clone is one. DNA of the CDR3: TGTGCCAGCAGCTTTCGCGGGGGGAGGGCAGATACGCAGTATTTT. Amino acid sequence: CASSFRGGRADTQYF. This chain uses TRBV5-6 with TRBJ2-3; 8 bases are a match to TRBD2. Losses at the gene ends were 2 bases for V and 4 bases for J; bases not matched to a gene: 6. Germline V gene data show CDR1 as SGHDT and CDR2 as YYEEEE. This CDR3 has 15 amino acids.

This chain connects TRBV11-1 to TRBJ2-7; maybe TRBD1 (6 bases). Germline V CDR1 and CDR2: SGHAT, FQDESV (reference sequence). CDR3 length equals 15 residues. Trimming pared 5 bases from V and 4 bases from J, leaving 18 bases between. The CDR3 loop is CASSLSQGPGYEQYF. CDR3 nucleotide sequence: TGTGCCAGCAGCCTCTCACAGGGACCAGGGTACGAGCAGTACTTC.